This T cell receptor (beta chain) was retrieved from a study of cytomegalovirus exposure and HLA in healthy donors. General observations from the study: The study found most TCR sequences rare, yet found some public TCRs in many donors. The only immune exposure information that was available was CMV serostatus. Several of the most significant clusters appeared, in a later analysis, to be linked to common viral pathogens.

Trimming took off 6 bases at V and 3 bases at J, with 13 bases between the two ends. CDR1 is SGHRS, CDR2 YFSETQ, per germline. The CDR3 sequence is 14 residues long. About this clone: Its antigen is unidentified.

The PCR ran on 60 Vbeta and 13 Jbeta primers. Using immunoSEQ multiplex PCR, the repertoire was profiled, and TCRdb retains in-frame clones only, with some absent. The data show approximately 100,000 clones, approximately 80% seen once. Sequencing was performed on PBMCs. The origin of this receptor is a female donor in good health and CMV-seropositive. J is TRBJ1-3 and V is TRBV5-1; D gene unclear. The CDR3 region is CASNEGLSGNTIYF. The CDR3 DNA reads TGCGCCAGCAACGAGGGTCTAAGTGGAAACACCATATATTTT.